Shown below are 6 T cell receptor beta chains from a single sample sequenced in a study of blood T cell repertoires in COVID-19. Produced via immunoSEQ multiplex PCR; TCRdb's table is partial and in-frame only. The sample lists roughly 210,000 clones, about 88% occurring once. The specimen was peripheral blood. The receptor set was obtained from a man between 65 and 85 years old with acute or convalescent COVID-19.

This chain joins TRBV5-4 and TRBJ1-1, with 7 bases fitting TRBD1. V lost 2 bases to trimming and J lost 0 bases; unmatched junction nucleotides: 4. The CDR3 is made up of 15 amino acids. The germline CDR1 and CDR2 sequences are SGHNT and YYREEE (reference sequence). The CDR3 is CASSFRDSMNTEAFF. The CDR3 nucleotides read TGTGCCAGCAGCTTTAGGGACAGTATGAACACTGAAGCTTTCTTT.

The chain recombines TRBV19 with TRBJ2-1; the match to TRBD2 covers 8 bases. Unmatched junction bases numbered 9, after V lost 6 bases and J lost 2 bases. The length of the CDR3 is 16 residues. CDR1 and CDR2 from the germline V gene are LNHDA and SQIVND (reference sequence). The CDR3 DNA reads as TGTGCCAGTAGCCTTTCCGGTAGCGGGACCTACAATGAGCAGTTCTTC. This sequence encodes CASSLSGSGTYNEQFF.

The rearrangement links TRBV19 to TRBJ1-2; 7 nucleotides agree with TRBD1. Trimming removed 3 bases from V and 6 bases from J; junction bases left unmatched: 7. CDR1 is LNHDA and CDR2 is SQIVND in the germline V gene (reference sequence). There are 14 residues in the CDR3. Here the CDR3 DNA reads TGTGCCAGTAGTATGGGGCAGGGGGAGAATGGCTACACCTTC. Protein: CASSMGQGENGYTF.

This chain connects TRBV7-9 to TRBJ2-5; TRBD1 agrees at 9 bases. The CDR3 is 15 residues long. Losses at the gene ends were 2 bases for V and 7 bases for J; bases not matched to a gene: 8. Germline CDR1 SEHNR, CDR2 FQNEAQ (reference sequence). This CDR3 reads CASSLQSDRGATQYF. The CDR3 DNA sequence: TGTGCCAGCAGCTTACAAAGCGACAGGGGGGCGACCCAGTACTTC.

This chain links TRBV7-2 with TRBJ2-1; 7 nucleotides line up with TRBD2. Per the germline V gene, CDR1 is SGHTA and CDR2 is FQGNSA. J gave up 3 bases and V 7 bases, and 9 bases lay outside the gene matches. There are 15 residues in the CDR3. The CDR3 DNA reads TGTGCCAGCACCCCGAGTAGCGGGCACTACAATGAGCAGTTCTTC. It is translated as CASTPSSGHYNEQFF.

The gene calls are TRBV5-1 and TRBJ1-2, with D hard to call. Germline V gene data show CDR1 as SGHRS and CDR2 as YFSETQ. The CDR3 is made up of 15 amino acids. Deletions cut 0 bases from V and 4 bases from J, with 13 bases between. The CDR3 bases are TGCGCCAGCAGCTTGGAGGCGGATAATTTCTATGGCTACACCTTC. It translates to CASSLEADNFYGYTF.